Described below is a single T cell receptor beta chain sequence and its context. What it binds is not known. The record originates from a study of T cell repertoires in cytomegalovirus infection. Study overall: Public TCR beta signatures provided an indication of both CMV infection and a matching HLA type. Study outcomes and limitations: HLA-C-restricted CMV-specific TCR beta clonotypes were dominant in the ex vivo response. Identification of carriers of CMV plus the relevant HLA was performed using cumulative public TCR beta family frequency.

The CDR3 has 17 amino acids. The J segment lost 7 bases and the V segment lost 0 bases, leaving 14 bases of the junction unmatched. Germline V gene data show CDR1 as LGHNA and CDR2 as YNFKEQ. One entry per CDR3 protein results from TCRdb running MiXCR on the reads. The table has about 530,000 distinct CDR3 sequences, 26% seen once. The sequence came from a human donor in good health (CMV status not recorded). Some clones in this sample may be carry-over from other donors' samples. The sequenced sample was PBMCs. The chain is built from TRBV4-2 and TRBJ2-7, with 8 positions matching TRBD2. CDR3 DNA sequence: TGTGCCAGCAGCCAAGACCGCGCCCCGCGGGAGGCTCGGGAGCAGTACTTC. Translation gives CASSQDRAPREAREQYF.